Listed below are T cell receptor beta chains from one sample, sequenced in a study of blood T cell repertoires in COVID-19. Repertoires were generated with immunoSEQ multiplex PCR, while TCRdb's copy carries only in-frame clones and drops some. The sample includes around 200,000 clones, roughly nine tenths of them seen just once. The sequenced sample consisted of peripheral blood. The receptors come from a woman in her sixties with COVID-19, enrolled during active disease. Both conserved end residues are part of each CDR3. Each record gives: CDR3 protein, CDR3 DNA, J gene, D gene, CDR3 length, clone size, V gene. The D gene is left open where the match is weak. Clone size is given for some rows only: seen once, a few or many times, or a class if the clone is expanded.

CDR3aa: CASSLAGTGVGRRNEQYF; CDR3nt: TGTGCCAGCAGCTTAGCCGGGACAGGGGTTGGTCGACGGAACGAGCAGTACTTC; j_gene: TRBJ2-7; d_gene: TRBD1; len: 18; abundance: -; v_gene: TRBV7-2
CDR3aa: CASSGGQKRGYTF; CDR3nt: TGTGCCAGCTCGGGGGGGCAGAAAAGGGGCTACACCTTC; j_gene: TRBJ1-2; d_gene: -; len: 13; abundance: -; v_gene: TRBV3-1/TRBV3-2
CDR3aa: CASSEGATGVSYEQYF; CDR3nt: TGTGCCAGCAGTGAAGGTGCGACAGGGGTCTCCTACGAGCAGTACTTC; j_gene: TRBJ2-7; d_gene: TRBD1; len: 16; abundance: few; v_gene: TRBV6-1
CDR3aa: CASSLEGGYSYEQYF; CDR3nt: TGTGCCAGCAGCTTAGAGGGGGGATACTCCTACGAGCAGTACTTC; j_gene: TRBJ2-7; d_gene: -; len: 15; abundance: once; v_gene: TRBV11-3
CDR3aa: CASSAMTVNTEAFF; CDR3nt: TGTGCCAGCAGCGCTATGACAGTGAACACTGAAGCTTTCTTT; j_gene: TRBJ1-1; d_gene: -; len: 14; abundance: -; v_gene: TRBV5-5
CDR3aa: CASSRFKLDRFSYEQYF; CDR3nt: TGTGCCAGCAGCCGATTTAAACTAGACAGGTTCTCCTACGAGCAGTACTTC; j_gene: TRBJ2-7; d_gene: -; len: 17; abundance: -; v_gene: TRBV5-8
CDR3aa: CASSETAGSPLHF; CDR3nt: TGTGCCAGCAGTGAAACAGCAGGATCACCCCTCCACTTT; j_gene: TRBJ1-6; d_gene: -; len: 13; abundance: -; v_gene: TRBV6-4
CDR3aa: CASSSGGREKFF; CDR3nt: TGTGCCAGCAGTTCCGGTGGGCGGGAGAAGTTCTTC; j_gene: TRBJ2-1; d_gene: TRBD2; len: 12; abundance: -; v_gene: TRBV6-5
CDR3aa: CAWSVGQGGQPQHF; CDR3nt: TGTGCCTGGAGTGTCGGCCAGGGGGGTCAGCCCCAGCATTTT; j_gene: TRBJ1-5; d_gene: TRBD1; len: 14; abundance: -; v_gene: TRBV30
CDR3aa: CASSQSNQPQHF; CDR3nt: TGTGCCAGTAGTCAAAGCAATCAGCCCCAGCATTTT; j_gene: TRBJ1-5; d_gene: -; len: 12; abundance: -; v_gene: TRBV19
CDR3aa: CASSGTGGREKLFF; CDR3nt: TGTGCCAGCAGCGGAACAGGGGGGCGGGAAAAACTGTTTTTT; j_gene: TRBJ1-4; d_gene: TRBD1; len: 14; abundance: -; v_gene: TRBV7-9
CDR3aa: CASTQTGAGTDTQYF; CDR3nt: TGTGCCAGTACCCAAACGGGAGCGGGCACAGATACGCAGTATTTT; j_gene: TRBJ2-3; d_gene: -; len: 15; abundance: -; v_gene: TRBV19
CDR3aa: CASRTSGGQETQYF; CDR3nt: TGTGCCAGCAGAACCTCCGGGGGGCAAGAGACCCAGTACTTC; j_gene: TRBJ2-5; d_gene: TRBD2; len: 14; abundance: -; v_gene: TRBV6-5
CDR3aa: CATAAATRETQYF; CDR3nt: TGTGCCACTGCGGCAGCCACCCGTGAGACCCAGTACTTC; j_gene: TRBJ2-5; d_gene: -; len: 13; abundance: -; v_gene: TRBV24-1
CDR3aa: CASSQEVHGGFQPQHF; CDR3nt: TGCGCCAGCAGCCAAGAGGTCCACGGCGGGTTTCAGCCCCAGCATTTT; j_gene: TRBJ1-5; d_gene: -; len: 16; abundance: -; v_gene: TRBV4-3
CDR3aa: CASLGQGAVGTQYF; CDR3nt: TGTGCCAGCTTGGGCCAGGGGGCTGTAGGGACCCAGTACTTC; j_gene: TRBJ2-5; d_gene: -; len: 14; abundance: once; v_gene: TRBV21-1
CDR3aa: CSGGQSYEQYF; CDR3nt: TGCAGCGGCGGACAGTCCTACGAGCAGTACTTC; j_gene: TRBJ2-7; d_gene: -; len: 11; abundance: -; v_gene: TRBV29-1
CDR3aa: CASSLRTGYTEAFF; CDR3nt: TGCGCCAGCAGCTTACGGACAGGTTACACTGAAGCTTTCTTT; j_gene: TRBJ1-1; d_gene: TRBD1; len: 14; abundance: -; v_gene: TRBV4-3
CDR3aa: CAWSSSPGLRTYEQYF; CDR3nt: TGTGCCTGGAGTTCATCGCCGGGACTCCGCACCTACGAGCAGTACTTC; j_gene: TRBJ2-7; d_gene: -; len: 16; abundance: -; v_gene: TRBV30
CDR3aa: CASTPQAGGSYEQYF; CDR3nt: TGTGCCAGTACCCCCCAAGCGGGAGGCTCCTACGAGCAGTACTTC; j_gene: TRBJ2-7; d_gene: TRBD2; len: 15; abundance: -; v_gene: TRBV19
CDR3aa: CSVQGAGGELFF; CDR3nt: TGCAGCGTTCAGGGGGCGGGCGGGGAGCTGTTTTTT; j_gene: TRBJ2-2; d_gene: TRBD1; len: 12; abundance: -; v_gene: TRBV29-1
CDR3aa: CASSDHGQGGNSPLHF; CDR3nt: TGTGCCAGCAGTGACCATGGACAGGGGGGCAATTCACCCCTCCACTTT; j_gene: TRBJ1-6; d_gene: TRBD1; len: 16; abundance: -; v_gene: TRBV6-4
CDR3aa: CASSLERDTQYF; CDR3nt: TGTGCCAGCAGCTTAGAGAGGGATACGCAGTATTTT; j_gene: TRBJ2-3; d_gene: -; len: 12; abundance: once; v_gene: TRBV7-2
CDR3aa: CASSPRTSGTYEQYF; CDR3nt: TGTGCCAGCAGCCCACGGACTAGCGGGACCTACGAGCAGTACTTC; j_gene: TRBJ2-7; d_gene: TRBD2; len: 15; abundance: few; v_gene: TRBV9
CDR3aa: CASSRHPDQPQHF; CDR3nt: TGTGCCAGTAGCAGACATCCTGATCAGCCCCAGCATTTT; j_gene: TRBJ1-5; d_gene: -; len: 13; abundance: -; v_gene: TRBV19
CDR3aa: CASTSQGAYGYTF; CDR3nt: TGTGCCAGCACCTCCCAGGGGGCCTATGGCTACACCTTC; j_gene: TRBJ1-2; d_gene: TRBD1; len: 13; abundance: -; v_gene: TRBV5-4
CDR3aa: CASSRLAGSTDTQYF; CDR3nt: TGTGCCAGCAGCCGACTAGCGGGTAGCACAGATACGCAGTATTTT; j_gene: TRBJ2-3; d_gene: TRBD2; len: 15; abundance: -; v_gene: TRBV6-4
CDR3aa: CASSPDRLSYTF; CDR3nt: TGTGCCAGCAGTCCGGACAGGCTGAGCTACACCTTC; j_gene: TRBJ1-2; d_gene: TRBD1; len: 12; abundance: -; v_gene: TRBV5-6
CDR3aa: CASSPSGTSGRGEQYF; CDR3nt: TGCGCCAGCAGTCCATCGGGGACTAGCGGGAGAGGGGAGCAGTACTTC; j_gene: TRBJ2-7; d_gene: TRBD2; len: 16; abundance: few; v_gene: TRBV5-1
CDR3aa: CASSPRGSGMGSYNEQFF; CDR3nt: TGTGCCAGCAGCCCCCGGGGTAGCGGGATGGGCTCCTACAATGAGCAGTTCTTC; j_gene: TRBJ2-1; d_gene: TRBD2; len: 18; abundance: few; v_gene: TRBV7-3
CDR3aa: CASSYHSWAGAHQPQHF; CDR3nt: TGTGCCAGCAGTTACCACTCTTGGGCAGGGGCGCATCAGCCCCAGCATTTT; j_gene: TRBJ1-5; d_gene: -; len: 17; abundance: -; v_gene: TRBV6-2/TRBV6-3
CDR3aa: CATSRDRGLYEQYF; CDR3nt: TGTGCCACCAGCAGAGATCGGGGACTATACGAGCAGTACTTC; j_gene: TRBJ2-7; d_gene: TRBD2; len: 14; abundance: few; v_gene: TRBV15
CDR3aa: CASSSTTGLGLLWNSPLHF; CDR3nt: TGTGCCAGCAGTTCAACGACAGGATTAGGACTCCTTTGGAATTCACCCCTCCACTTT; j_gene: TRBJ1-6; d_gene: -; len: 19; abundance: few; v_gene: TRBV28